A selection of T cell receptor beta chains follows, all from one sample in a study of blood T cell repertoires in COVID-19. Profiling relied on immunoSEQ multiplex PCR, and the TCRdb table lists in-frame clones only, not all of them. The sample includes about 87,000 clones, over 75% seen only once; the top ten take less than 2.5%. The sequencing input was peripheral blood. These receptors all come from a woman in her seventies with acute or convalescent COVID-19. Each CDR3 is given without its conserved first and last residue. D genes are given only for firm matches.

TRBJ1-1,.,TRBV10-3,AVGERGGGSTEAF
TRBJ1-2,.,TRBV2,ASSQVRAPYGYT
TRBJ2-7,TRBD2,TRBV2,ASRIAGGNEQY
TRBJ1-2,.,TRBV7-9,ASSEQANYGYT
TRBJ2-1,TRBD1,TRBV7-9,ASSYGQGNNF
TRBJ2-2,TRBD1,TRBV5-1,ASSLGTGSTGELF
TRBJ2-3,TRBD2,TRBV4-1,ASSPSGGYTDTQY
TRBJ1-6,.,TRBV3-1/TRBV3-2,ASSHQGHDSPLH
TRBJ2-1,.,TRBV2,ASEAAGTYNEQF
TRBJ1-2,.,TRBV3-1/TRBV3-2,ASRVGSANYGYT
TRBJ1-2,TRBD1,TRBV5-1,ASSLMTGGNGYT
TRBJ2-1,TRBD2,TRBV9,ASSPGGGYNEQF
TRBJ2-2,.,TRBV21-1,ASILGTGNKCGSGELF
TRBJ1-4,TRBD1,TRBV10-1,ASSAGQGSEKLF
TRBJ2-1,TRBD1,TRBV19,ASSDRDRGTGEQF
TRBJ2-5,TRBD2,TRBV19,ASSFSRRGGQETQY
TRBJ2-7,.,TRBV29-1,SVAGRGRVYSYEQY
TRBJ2-1,.,TRBV4-1,ASSQPQRADLNEQF
TRBJ1-1,TRBD1,TRBV3-1/TRBV3-2,ASSQAGTGGGSF
TRBJ2-7,.,TRBV19,ASSIMGSYYEQY
TRBJ2-7,.,TRBV7-9,ASSFPRDTYEQY
TRBJ1-2,TRBD1,TRBV5-1,ASSPPGQEDYGYT
TRBJ1-4,TRBD1,TRBV30,AWSVSRHRGADEKLF
TRBJ1-5,TRBD1,TRBV7-2,ASSTGQGNQPQH
TRBJ1-1,.,TRBV18,ASSQLKLYEAF
TRBJ1-2,TRBD1,TRBV18,ASSAGQGGGYGYT
TRBJ1-1,.,TRBV28,ASLKTANTEAF
TRBJ1-6,.,TRBV3-1/TRBV3-2,ASSQGRVNSPLH
TRBJ1-4,.,TRBV18,ASSPERNEKLF